This T cell receptor beta chain originates from a study of shared clonotypes between healthy human individuals. Evenly divided among several immunoSEQ plates was the genomic DNA of each subset. Libraries were prepared by immunoSEQ multiplex PCR; TCRdb keeps only in-frame clonotypes and omits some of them. In the table there are 1.4 million to 1.5 million clones, around 95% of which are singletons. The V gene lost 4 bases and the J gene lost 0 bases, with 5 bases spanning the gap. This CDR3 region has 13 residues. Germline-derived CDR1 and CDR2 are SGHDT and YYEEEE. Those who donated were healthy HIV-negative adults, with no recent acute infections or vaccinations reported. Among the donors, all were Caucasian adults who lived in Nashville, Tennessee. Splitting of CD4+ cells produced CD45RA+ naive and CD45RA-negative memory subsets. As concerns this clone: Other DNA sequences in the sample encode the same CDR3.

This rearrangement joins TRBV5-6 to TRBJ1-5; no reliable D call. This sequence originates from a man younger than 45 in good health. Sequences were obtained from naive CD4+ T cells sorted from blood. Subset in this sample: CD45RA+ positively selected. The CDR3 is CASSRDSNQPQHF. The CDR3 bases are TGTGCCAGCAGCCGAGATAGCAATCAGCCCCAGCATTTT. The full variable domain, completed using reference TRBV5-6 and TRBJ1-5, is DAGVTQSPTHLIKTRGQQVTLRCSPKSGHDTVSWYQQALGQGPQFIFQYYEEEERQRGNFPDRFSGHQFPNYSSELNVNALLLGDSALYLCASSRDSNQPQHFGDGTRLSIL.